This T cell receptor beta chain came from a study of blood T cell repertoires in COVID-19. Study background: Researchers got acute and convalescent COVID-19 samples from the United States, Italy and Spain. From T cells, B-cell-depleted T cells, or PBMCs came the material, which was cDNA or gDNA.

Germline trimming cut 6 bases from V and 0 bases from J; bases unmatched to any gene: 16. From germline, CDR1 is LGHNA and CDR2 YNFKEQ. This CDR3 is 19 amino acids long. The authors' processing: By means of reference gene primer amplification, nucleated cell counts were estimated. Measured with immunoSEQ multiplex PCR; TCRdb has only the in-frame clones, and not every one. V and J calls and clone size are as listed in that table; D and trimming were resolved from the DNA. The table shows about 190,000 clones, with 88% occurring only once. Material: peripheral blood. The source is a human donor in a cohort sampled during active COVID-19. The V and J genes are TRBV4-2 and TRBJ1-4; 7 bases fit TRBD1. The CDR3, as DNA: TGTGCCAGCAGGCCGACCAGTCGACAGGGCCCTGCAACTAATGAAAAACTGTTTTTT. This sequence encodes CASRPTSRQGPATNEKLFF.